This paragraph reports one T cell receptor beta chain. CDR1 MGHRA and CDR2 YSYEKL come from the germline V gene. This CDR3 spans 16 amino acids. With V trimmed by 0 bases and J by 9 bases, 8 bases remained unmatched. Unique molecular identifiers were used in preparing the TCRbeta library. TCRdb re-called the PCR reads through MiXCR, storing one row per CDR3 protein. The repertoire holds about 540,000 distinct CDR3 sequences, with 18% as singletons. The data were taken from a study of T-cell reconstitution after alpha-beta-depleted transplantation in children. The chain combines TRBV4-1 with TRBJ2-1; 10 bases align to TRBD2. Sample: PBMCs from the stem cell graft donor, taken from the stem cell graft. The receptor was derived from a human donor who donated a stem cell graft to a child with acute lymphoblastic leukemia. CDR3 sequence (DNA): TGCGCCAGCAGCCAAGATGATGGGACTAGCGCCGGTGAGCAGTTCTTC. This sequence encodes CASSQDDGTSAGEQFF.